The entry below gives a single TCR beta chain sequence along with its context. Its antigen remains unidentified. The data were taken from a study of T cell responses to AZD1222 COVID-19 vaccine. Broader study findings: Donors, mostly white British, included more females; clonal diversity was possibly underestimated. Within unmutated variant regions lay the reported targets of nearly half of spike-specific TCRs.

Generated by immunoSEQ multiplex PCR, the TCRdb table keeps only in-frame clones and is missing some. The sample yields 130,000 to 150,000 clones, roughly 87% seen once. The V and J ends lost 1 base and 0 bases respectively, with 11 bases between them. This CDR3 has 16 amino acids. The germline V gene has CDR1 SGHNT and CDR2 YENEEA. The rearrangement uses TRBV11-3 and TRBJ2-3; no firm D call. The sequence derives from an adult in good health. The sequenced sample was peripheral blood, obtained on day 0 of AZD1222 vaccination. CDR3 region: CASSLVGITSTDTQYF. The CDR3 DNA follows: TGTGCCAGCAGCTTAGTCGGAATAACTAGCACAGATACGCAGTATTTT.